The 21 T cell receptor beta chains below all came from one sample that was sequenced in a study of cytomegalovirus exposure and HLA in healthy donors. TCRdb's table, derived via immunoSEQ multiplex PCR, lists solely in-frame clones and lacks some. Among some 90,000 clones, roughly 84% were seen once, and the ten largest hold 5.5% to 7%. Sequenced sample: PBMCs. These receptors originate from a man between 18 and 29 years old in good health and CMV-seropositive.

V usage is TRBV6-6 and J usage is TRBJ2-1; a possible D gene is TRBD1 (5 bases). V was trimmed by 6 bases and J by 8 bases, leaving 11 bases between them. The CDR3 has 12 amino acids. Per the germline V gene, CDR1 is MNHNY and CDR2 is SVGAGI (reference sequence). The CDR3 sequence: CASSPIGDEQFF. CDR3 nucleotides: TGTGCCAGCAGCCCAATAGGGGATGAGCAGTTCTTC.

The chain recombines TRBV19 with TRBJ1-1, with TRBD1 identical over 8 bases. The V gene's germline CDR1 is LNHDA and CDR2 SQIVND (reference sequence). This CDR3 contains 15 residues. With 3 bases clipped from V and 1 base from J, the junction kept 4 bases outside the gene matches. The CDR3, as DNA: TGTGCCAGTAGTATTGCAGGGGGCGCGAACACTGAAGCTTTCTTT. It is translated as CASSIAGGANTEAFF.

The DNA of the CDR3 is TGTGCCAGCAGAGGGGGACGAGGGACGGGCGAGCAGTACTTC. Translating gives CASRGGRGTGEQYF. The chain uses TRBV6-5 and TRBJ2-7; the D gene is possibly TRBD1 (6 bases). Germline-derived CDR1 and CDR2 are MNHEY and SVGAGI. The CDR3 spans 14 residues. V was trimmed by 6 bases and J by 6 bases, leaving 18 bases between them.

The rearrangement links TRBV4-2 to TRBJ2-7, with 8 bases matching TRBD2. The CDR3 totals 13 residues. J lost 7 bases, V lost 4 bases, and 6 bases had no gene match. Germline values: CDR1 LGHNA, CDR2 YNFKEQ. In nucleotides, the CDR3 is TGTGCCAGCAGCCCGGGACTAGTGAGTGAGCAGTACTTC. It specifies CASSPGLVSEQYF.

Ten or more counts support this clone. The chain has TRBV29-1 and TRBJ2-2; 8 bases agree with TRBD2. This CDR3 spans 15 amino acids. From germline, CDR1 is SQVTM and CDR2 ANQGSEA. Germline trimming cut 7 bases from V and 1 base from J; bases unmatched to any gene: 8. The CDR3: CSAAETSGNTGELFF. CDR3 DNA: TGCAGCGCCGCTGAAACTAGCGGGAACACCGGGGAGCTGTTTTTT.

The chain combines TRBV25-1 with TRBJ2-5; 9 bases fit TRBD1. The CDR3 totals 13 residues. Trimming cost V 7 bases and J 7 bases; bases outside gene matches: 7. Looked up from germline, CDR1 is MGHDK and CDR2 is SYGVNS. The CDR3 DNA reads as TGTGCCAGCATCGGGACAGGGTTCTTGACCCAGTACTTC. This encodes CASIGTGFLTQYF.

The chain joins TRBV5-4 to TRBJ2-2, with D perhaps matching TRBD1 (7 bases). Germline-derived CDR1 and CDR2 are SGHNT and YYREEE (reference sequence). V lost 2 bases and J lost 4, with 21 bases in between. The CDR3 consists of 18 residues. The CDR3 protein is CASSFGGGGLRGTGELFF. The CDR3 DNA reads TGTGCCAGCAGCTTTGGCGGAGGGGGCCTCCGGGGCACCGGGGAGCTGTTTTTT.

The chain carries TRBV2 and TRBJ2-1, with D tentatively TRBD1 (5 bases). Between the trimmed V and J ends, which lost 6 bases and 5 bases, there was a span of 17 bases. CDR1 SNHLY and CDR2 FYNNEI come from the germline V gene. There are 15 residues in the CDR3. The CDR3 is CASSPRALLDNEQFF. CDR3 DNA sequence: TGTGCCAGCAGCCCCAGGGCCCTTCTAGACAATGAGCAGTTCTTC. The full variable domain, in which reference TRBV2 and TRBJ2-1 provide the parts outside the CDR3, is EPEVTQTPSHQVTQMGQEVILRCVPISNHLYFYWYRQILGQKVEFLVSFYNNEISEKSEIFDDQFSVERPDGSNFTLKIRSTKLEDSAMYFCASSPRALLDNEQFFGPGTRLTVL.

This rearrangement joins TRBV7-9 to TRBJ2-3; 12 positions match TRBD2. CDR1 is SEHNR, CDR2 FQNEAQ, per germline (reference sequence). This CDR3 spans 16 amino acids. V shed 4 bases, J shed 6 bases, and the junction held 8 bases outside the gene matches. The CDR3 sequence: CASSSGTSGQNDTQYF. The CDR3, as DNA: TGTGCCAGCAGCTCTGGGACTAGCGGGCAAAACGATACGCAGTATTTT.

This clone turned up a few times. J is TRBJ2-1 and V is TRBV19; D gene ambiguous. The CDR3 spans 11 residues. Trimming shortened V by 4 bases and J by 6 bases, and 4 bases separated the two germline ends. From germline, CDR1 is LNHDA and CDR2 SQIVND (reference sequence). The CDR3 protein is CASSTLNEQFF. The CDR3 DNA sequence: TGTGCCAGTAGTACACTCAATGAGCAGTTCTTC. Full variable domain (missing parts from reference TRBV19 and TRBJ2-1): DGGITQSPKYLFRKEGQNVTLSCEQNLNHDAMYWYRQDPGQGLRLIYYSQIVNDFQKGDIAEGYSVSREKKESFPLTVTSAQKNPTAFYLCASSTLNEQFFGPGTRLTVL.

The V call is TRBV5-4, the J call TRBJ2-7, with TRBD2 identical over 8 bases. Germline-derived CDR1 and CDR2 are SGHNT and YYREEE (reference sequence). The CDR3 has 15 amino acids. The V segment lost 4 bases and the J segment 2 bases; nucleotides outside the gene matches: 8. CDR3 DNA: TGTGCCAGCAGCACCGGACTAGCTTCGACCTACGAGCAGTACTTC. It specifies CASSTGLASTYEQYF.

This chain joins TRBV7-2 and TRBJ2-7; 9 nucleotides match TRBD2. V lost 5 bases, J lost 2 bases, and 7 bases stayed unmatched. This CDR3 contains 15 residues. Per the germline V gene, CDR1 is SGHTA and CDR2 is FQGNSA. The CDR3 protein is CASSQVAGAAYEQYF. The CDR3 DNA reads TGTGCCAGCAGCCAGGTAGCGGGAGCGGCCTACGAGCAGTACTTC.

The chain combines TRBV18 with TRBJ2-1, with D perhaps matching TRBD2 (5 bases). This CDR3 spans 17 amino acids. V was clipped by 0 bases and J by 0 bases, with 12 bases between them. Germline V CDR1 and CDR2: KGHSH, LQKENI. CDR3 DNA: TGTGCCAGCTCACCACCTCTTCTAGCTACCTCCTACAATGAGCAGTTCTTC. Translation: CASSPPLLATSYNEQFF.

This chain uses TRBV5-5 with TRBJ2-3; possibly TRBD2 for D (6 bases). The germline CDR1 and CDR2 sequences are SGHKS and YYEKEE (reference sequence). The CDR3 spans 14 residues. V lost 3 bases, J lost 3 bases, and 11 bases lay in between. For the CDR3, the DNA is TGTGCCAGCAGCTCGAGGCGGGATACAGATACGCAGTATTTT. Translated: CASSSRRDTDTQYF.

J is TRBJ2-7 and V is TRBV11-3; 10 bases agree with TRBD1. CDR3 length equals 15 residues. V was pared by 5 bases and J by 3 bases, with 7 bases of the junction left unmatched. Per germline, CDR1 SGHNT and CDR2 YENEEA. CDR3 sequence reads: CASSAYRDRGYEQYF. CDR3 in DNA: TGTGCCAGCAGCGCTTACCGGGACAGGGGCTACGAGCAGTACTTC.

This chain connects TRBV9 to TRBJ1-2; D perhaps matches TRBD1 (5 bases). The CDR3 length is 20 residues. V lost 3 bases to trimming and J lost 2 bases, with 29 bases between them. CDR1 SGDLS and CDR2 YYNGEE come from the germline V gene. Here the CDR3 DNA reads TGTGCCAGCAGCGCAGATCCCCAGCGCATAAGCGGGACGGGAAACTATGGCTACACCTTC. Its translation is CASSADPQRISGTGNYGYTF.

As concerns this clone: The sample holds other DNA sequences that translate to the same CDR3. The chain recombines TRBV5-4 with TRBJ2-1; the match to TRBD2 covers 12 bases. The germline CDR1 and CDR2 sequences are SGHNT and YYREEE (reference sequence). The CDR3 has 14 residues. V shed 4 bases, J shed 6 bases, and the junction held 2 bases outside the gene matches. This CDR3 is CASSLGLAGNEQFF. CDR3 DNA sequence: TGTGCCAGCAGCCTGGGACTAGCGGGCAATGAGCAGTTCTTC.

V and J are TRBV5-1 and TRBJ2-7; a weak D match, TRBD1 (5 bases). CDR1 and CDR2 (germline): SGHRS, YFSETQ. The CDR3 is 13 residues long. Trimming removed 0 bases at V and 4 bases at J, with 8 bases between. The CDR3: CASSLGQLYEQYF. CDR3 nucleotides: TGCGCCAGCAGCTTGGGACAGCTATACGAGCAGTACTTC.

A few counts support this clone. The J gene is TRBJ2-7, the V gene TRBV6-6; D may be TRBD2 (6 bases). CDR1 and CDR2 (germline): MNHNY, SVGAGI (reference sequence). The CDR3 contains 16 residues. The ends were cut back, 2 bases at V and 2 bases at J, with 16 bases in the middle. In DNA form, the CDR3 reads TGTGCCAGCAGTTACGGGGAGCGGGCCCGGACCTACGAGCAGTACTTC. Protein sequence: CASSYGERARTYEQYF.

The J gene is TRBJ2-7, the V gene TRBV13, with D possibly matching TRBD2 (6 bases). Germline CDR1 PRHDT, CDR2 FYEKMQ (reference sequence). This CDR3 has 15 residues. Deletions cut 5 bases from V and 2 bases from J, with 16 bases between. The CDR3 bases are TGTGCCAGCAGCCCCGGGAGTCCTCGAACCTACGAGCAGTACTTC. Its protein is CASSPGSPRTYEQYF.

The chain links TRBV4-1 to TRBJ2-7, with 11 nucleotides matching TRBD1. The CDR3 consists of 14 residues. Germline V lookup: CDR1 MGHRA, CDR2 YSYEKL. The junction had 0 bases not matched to a gene; V was cut back by 4 bases and J by 1 base. The CDR3 reads CASSRDRGSYEQYF. In DNA, the CDR3 is TGCGCCAGCAGCCGGGACAGGGGGTCCTACGAGCAGTACTTC.